This T cell receptor (beta chain) was profiled in a study of prognosis after radiotherapy for stage I lung cancer. Turning to the study itself: All non-small cell lung cancer patients were considered medically inoperable. Squamous cell carcinoma tumors occurred in about 7 patients, adenocarcinoma in about a dozen. Distant metastasis occurred in a handful of patients at a median of approximately seven months after radiotherapy, while 15 showed no significant progression. For radiotherapy, patients got SBRT split into 3 to 5 fractions, giving a biologically effective dose of at least 100 Gy.

From genomic DNA, two-round multiplex PCR was used to amplify TCR beta CDR3. It was primers specific to each TRBV and TRBJ gene that first-round PCR used. Each CDR3 protein gets one entry after TCRdb re-called the multiplex PCR reads with MiXCR. The table includes about 20,000 distinct CDR3 sequences, 35% to 45% detected once. Per germline, CDR1 SGHNT and CDR2 YENEEA. V was cut by 6 bases and J by 4 bases, with 16 bases left in between. The CDR3 is made up of 15 amino acids. This clonotype is medium-sized in the sample. This material consisted of PBMCs, taken before or after stereotactic body radiation therapy (not recorded which). The sequence was collected from a donor aged 50 or older with non-small cell lung cancer. The rearrangement uses TRBV11-3 and TRBJ2-1; either TRBD1 or TRBD2 may supply D (5 bases each). CDR3 residues: CASRERRGNYNEQFF. CDR3 nucleotides: TGTGCCAGCAGAGAGCGTCGGGGCAATTACAATGAGCAGTTCTTC. The complete variable domain, with remaining parts taken from reference TRBV11-3 and TRBJ2-1, reads EAGVVQSPRYKIIEKKQPVAFWCNPISGHNTLYWYLQNLGQGPELLIRYENEEAVDDSQLPKDRFSAERLKGVDSTLKIQPAELGDSAVYLCASRERRGNYNEQFFGPGTRLTVL.